The source of this T cell receptor (beta chain) is a study of T cell responses to AZD1222 COVID-19 vaccine (dated by TCRdb to the early 2020s). In the study overall: Because spike-specific TCR depth and breadth did not differ between the two schedules, AZD1222 recipients who got a second dose at roughly 4 weeks were pooled with those who got a second dose at roughly 12 weeks. TCR sequencing covered more than 230 trial participants: 200 to 210 given two doses of AZD1222 and 26 given two doses of MenACWY control vaccine. Enrollment into the trials was organized by age into subgroups of 18-55, 56-69 and 70-plus years, and those subgroups contained roughly 150, 30 and 60 TCR-sequenced participants, respectively. The research as a whole found: In the small 56-69-year group, the increase in depth fell short of significance, most likely because of low power. Conclusions about previously exposed vaccinees are limited, since just five or six AZD1222 recipients were seropositive for SARS-CoV-2 at baseline. Reportedly, close to half of the unique spike-specific TCRs recognized epitopes lying outside the regions that are mutated in the B.1.351 and B.1.1.7 variants. Because no day 14 peak-response samples were available, the repertoires could be characterized only after the peak T cell response. Most participants were white British and females outnumbered males, and the authors suggested that clonal diversity may have been underestimated. A significant rise in spike-specific TCR breadth and depth was observed after two AZD1222 doses relative to day 0 and relative to MenACWY recipients. The vaccine-associated CD4 TCRs covered the entire spike protein, and the dominant responses fell in regions 160-218 and 743-854.

Regarding this clone: Its cognate antigen has yet to be identified. It has no much larger one-base neighbor in the sample; base qualities were not kept.

Looking up the germline V gene yields CDR1 SGHVS and CDR2 FQNEAQ. V drops 5 bases and J drops 0 bases, leaving 11 bases in between. The CDR3 runs 15 amino acids, cysteine and phenylalanine included. The read is trimmed to its CDR3 DNA, 45 bases read in frame from base 1. The CDR3 regions of human TCRbeta chains were analyzed by immunosequencing. The study's processing was this. TCRs in the repertoires were matched against a reference library of SARS-CoV-2-specific TCRs that had been generated with the MIRA antigen-specificity platform. Breadth meant the fraction of unique TCRs that were SARS-CoV-2-associated, whereas depth meant the fraction of total T cells that were SARS-CoV-2-associated. Each spike-specific TCR was assigned to its reactive spike region and to a CD4 or CD8 class using the MIRA data. Log10-transformed breadth and depth values were compared by one-way ANOVA with Sidak's multiple comparisons tests. TCRdb stores this immuneACCESS table with in-frame sequences only. Part of the clones is absent; in the studies checked, under half of the shortfall reflects unresolved V genes, and no reason is known for the rest. D and trimming come from the DNA, and the V and J calls and clone size come from that table. This sample lists 100,000 to 120,000 clones; approximately 90% were detected once. Of the sample, roughly 7.8% falls within the top ten clones.

The time point label corresponds to: baseline before first vaccination. Vaccinee samples were obtained from the UK trials COV001 and COV002, which included a single-blind randomized controlled phase 2/3 trial of AZD1222 (ChAdOx1 nCoV-19) in healthy adults. Trial participant PBMC samples were collected at day 0 and day 28 after the second dose for TCRbeta chain sequencing. The specimen comprised peripheral blood, sampled on day 0 of AZD1222 vaccination. The sequence joins TRBV7-8 to TRBJ1-5, with the D gene uncertain. This sequence originates from an adult in good health. DNA sequence: TGTGCCAGCAGCCGAGGGCCCGATAGCAATCAGCCCCAGCATTTT. This sequence encodes CASSRGPDSNQPQHF. The full variable domain, with segments outside the CDR3 supplied by the reference TRBV7-8 and TRBJ1-5 proteins, appears as GAGVSQSPRYKVAKRGQDVALRCDPISGHVSLFWYQQALGQGPEFLTYFQNEAQLDKSGLPSDRFFAERPEGSVSTLKIQRTQQEDSAVYLCASSRGPDSNQPQHFGDGTRLSIL.